The 6 T cell receptor beta chains in this list originate from one sample, sequenced in a study of blood T cell repertoires in COVID-19. Using immunoSEQ multiplex PCR, the repertoire was profiled, and TCRdb retains in-frame clones only, with some absent. The sample has about 140,000 clones; around 83% are singletons. The sample taken for sequencing was peripheral blood. The receptors come from a human donor in a cohort sampled during active COVID-19.

J is TRBJ2-4 and V is TRBV7-2; D uncertain. CDR1 and CDR2 from the germline V gene are SGHTA and FQGNSA. Trimming pared 5 bases from V and 12 bases from J, leaving 11 bases between. This CDR3 region has 11 residues. This CDR3 is CASSLDSPQYF. The CDR3 DNA is TGTGCCAGCAGCCTTGACTCGCCTCAGTACTTC.

The V call is TRBV28, the J call TRBJ2-7; D remains ambiguous. CDR3 length: 12 residues. Trimming shortened V by 7 bases and J by 2 bases, and 9 bases separated the two germline ends. CDR1 is MDHEN and CDR2 is SYDVKM in the germline V gene. Here the CDR3 reads CASNYRPYEQYF. Here the CDR3 DNA reads TGTGCCAGCAACTATCGCCCCTACGAGCAGTACTTC.

The chain couples TRBV7-9 to TRBJ2-1, with 7 nucleotides matching TRBD1. V shed 2 bases and J 2 bases; nucleotides not matched to a gene: 6. The CDR3 covers 16 residues. CDR1 and CDR2 (germline): SEHNR, FQNEAQ (reference sequence). CDR3 protein: CASSLRTGATYNEQFF. The CDR3 region has the DNA TGTGCCAGCAGCTTAAGGACAGGCGCGACCTACAATGAGCAGTTCTTC.

The chain has TRBV6-1 and TRBJ1-1; D is uncertain. Trimming took off 0 bases at V and 1 base at J, with 9 bases between the two ends. The V gene's germline CDR1 is MNHNS and CDR2 SASEGT. This CDR3 spans 15 amino acids. The CDR3 spells CASSEASAQNTEAFF. The CDR3 nucleotides read TGTGCCAGCAGTGAAGCTAGTGCTCAGAACACTGAAGCTTTCTTT.

The gene calls are TRBV6-5 and TRBJ1-1, with D possibly being TRBD1 (6 bases). Trimming left V 8 bases short and J 5 bases short, with 21 bases between. The CDR3 has 15 amino acids. Germline CDR1 and CDR2: MNHEY and SVGAGI. CDR3 DNA: TGTGCCAGCGAGGTCGCACAGGGTGATTTTACTGAAGCTTTCTTT. This encodes CASEVAQGDFTEAFF.

The chain recombines TRBV7-3 with TRBJ2-5; 7 nucleotides align to TRBD2. The trim removed 5 bases at V and 5 bases at J, leaving 14 bases unmatched. Germline-derived CDR1 and CDR2 are SGHTA and FQGTGA. The CDR3 is 16 residues long. CDR3 nucleotide sequence: TGTGCCAGCAGCGCCGGGTTAGGGGTGGGGGGGGAGACCCAGTACTTC. Translating it yields CASSAGLGVGGETQYF.